Below are 20 T cell receptor beta chains sequenced from a single sample in a study of cytomegalovirus exposure and HLA in healthy donors. PCR employed 60 Vbeta and 13 Jbeta primers. The table came from immunoSEQ multiplex PCR; TCRdb's copy has only in-frame clones and leaves some out. The sample lists about 120,000 clones, 75% to 85% occurring once. Sequenced sample: PBMCs. Every receptor here comes from a woman aged 18-29 years in good health and CMV-seropositive.

The gene calls are TRBV5-4 and TRBJ1-4, with 7 bases aligning to TRBD1. The CDR3 runs to 16 residues. Germline CDR1 SGHNT, CDR2 YYREEE (reference sequence). Unmatched junction bases numbered 7, after V lost 0 bases and J lost 5 bases. DNA of the CDR3: TGTGCCAGCAGCTTGGTGCCGGGACAGAAGAATGAAAAACTGTTTTTT. It codes for CASSLVPGQKNEKLFF. The full variable domain, with the rest looked up from reference TRBV5-4 and TRBJ1-4, is ETGVTQSPTHLIKTRGQQVTLRCSSQSGHNTVSWYQQALGQGPQFIFQYYREEENGRGNFPPRFSGLQFPNYSSELNVNALELDDSALYLCASSLVPGQKNEKLFFGSGTQLSVL.

The rearrangement links TRBV7-9 to TRBJ2-6; TRBD1 matches at 7 bases. Germline CDR1 reads SEHNR; CDR2 reads FQNEAQ (reference sequence). The CDR3 contains 19 residues. V shed 3 bases, J shed 0 bases, and the junction held 11 bases outside the gene matches. The CDR3 DNA sequence: TGTGCCAGCAGCTTTGGCAGGGGGTCCCCCAACTCTGGGGCCAACGTCCTGACTTTC. This gives the protein CASSFGRGSPNSGANVLTF.

This clone turned up a few times. The rearrangement uses TRBV6-5 and TRBJ2-7; weak D call: TRBD1 (5 bases). The CDR3 is 14 residues long. With 6 bases removed from V and 3 bases from J, the gap between germline ends came to 15 bases. Germline CDR1 and CDR2: MNHEY and SVGAGI. CDR3: CASRAGQGIYEQYF. In DNA, the CDR3 is TGTGCCAGCAGAGCTGGGCAGGGTATCTACGAGCAGTACTTC.

This clone was seen a handful of times. V usage is TRBV7-9 and J usage is TRBJ1-2, with TRBD1 identical over 11 bases. Per germline, CDR1 SEHNR and CDR2 FQNEAQ (reference sequence). The CDR3 spans 15 residues. V shed 5 bases and J 6 bases; nucleotides not matched to a gene: 8. The CDR3: CASSRTGGIQDGYTF. The CDR3 bases are TGTGCCAGCAGCCGGACAGGGGGCATTCAGGATGGCTACACCTTC.

The rearrangement uses TRBV9 and TRBJ1-2, with 7 bases fitting TRBD1. This CDR3 is built from 13 residues. In germline, CDR1 is SGDLS, CDR2 YYNGEE. Trimming took 0 bases from V and 6 from J; bases not matched to a gene: 2. CDR3 region: CASSVGQGDGYTF. The CDR3 DNA sequence: TGTGCCAGCAGCGTAGGGCAGGGGGATGGCTACACCTTC.

The V and J genes are TRBV9 and TRBJ1-4; 10 nucleotides line up with TRBD1. CDR1 is SGDLS, CDR2 YYNGEE, per germline. V shed 3 bases and J 10 bases; nucleotides not matched to a gene: 12. This CDR3 is 16 amino acids long. DNA for the CDR3: TGTGCCAGCAGCGGCCCCGGGACAGGGGAGGAAGGAAAACTGTTTTTT. This encodes CASSGPGTGEEGKLFF.

This clone appeared a few times. J is TRBJ2-5 and V is TRBV19, with TRBD2 matching 7 bases. The CDR3 length is 15 residues. Looked up from germline, CDR1 is LNHDA and CDR2 is SQIVND (reference sequence). With 5 bases clipped from V and 2 bases from J, the junction kept 8 bases outside the gene matches. The CDR3 reads CASSPTGRQQETQYF. CDR3 in DNA: TGTGCCAGTAGTCCAACCGGGAGGCAGCAAGAGACCCAGTACTTC.

The genes are TRBV6-1 and TRBJ2-1, with a tentative D call TRBD1 (6 bases). Trimming took off 5 bases at V and 10 bases at J, with 12 bases between the two ends. Germline CDR1 MNHNS, CDR2 SASEGT. The CDR3 is 12 residues long. In DNA form, the CDR3 reads TGTGCCAGCAGTACAGGGAGCTGGGAGCAGTTCTTC. Protein: CASSTGSWEQFF.

A note on this clone: An end of the junction differs from the germline gene, which may be a read error. The V and J genes are TRBV7-9 and TRBJ2-7; 15 nucleotides align to TRBD2. In germline, CDR1 is SEHNR, CDR2 FQNEAQ (reference sequence). This CDR3 has 18 residues. Here the CDR3 DNA reads TGTTCCAGCAGCCCTTGGACTAGCGGGAGGGCCGGTTCCCACGAGCAGTACTTC. This translates into CSSSPWTSGRAGSHEQYF.

The chain couples TRBV19 to TRBJ1-1, with a possible D match to TRBD1 (5 bases). The V end was cut by 4 bases, the J end by 1 base, with 10 bases between. The CDR3 runs to 14 residues. Germline lookup yields CDR1 LNHDA and CDR2 SQIVND (reference sequence). The CDR3, as DNA: TGTGCCAGTAGTACCTTGACAGCGAACACTGAAGCTTTCTTT. Its protein is CASSTLTANTEAFF.

This clone turned up a few times. An end of the junction differs from the germline gene, which may be a read error. CDR3: CASSISGQKLLF. CDR3 nucleotide sequence: TGTGCCAGCAGCATCTCGGGACAGAAGCTTTTGTTT. The J gene is TRBJ1-1, the V gene TRBV11-3; TRBD1 agrees at 7 bases. CDR1 is SGHNT, CDR2 YENEEA, per germline. This CDR3 has 12 residues. The full variable domain, its missing parts supplied by reference TRBV11-3 and TRBJ1-1, is EAGVVQSPRYKIIEKKQPVAFWCNPISGHNTLYWYLQNLGQGPELLIRYENEEAVDDSQLPKDRFSAERLKGVDSTLKIQPAELGDSAVYLCASSISGQKLLFGQGTRLTVV.

The chain combines TRBV14 with TRBJ1-1; a possible D gene is TRBD1 (5 bases). V lost 2 bases to trimming and J lost 0 bases, with 13 bases between them. The CDR3 loop spans 16 amino acids. In germline, CDR1 is SGHDN, CDR2 FVKESK. The CDR3 region is CASSQLTGFLNTEAFF. Here the CDR3 DNA reads TGTGCCAGCAGCCAATTAACAGGCTTTCTGAACACTGAAGCTTTCTTT.

This clone was observed a handful of times. CDR3 bases: TGTGCCAGCAGCTTAGCAAGTACAGCAACTAATGAAAAACTGTTTTTT. This encodes CASSLASTATNEKLFF. This chain connects TRBV7-2 to TRBJ1-4, with D hard to call. Germline assignment: CDR1 SGHTA and CDR2 FQGNSA. The CDR3 length is 16 residues. Trimming removed 0 bases from V and 0 bases from J, with 8 bases in between. Full variable domain (outside the CDR3, taken from reference TRBV7-2 and TRBJ1-4): GAGVSQSPSNKVTEKGKDVELRCDPISGHTALYWYRQSLGQGLEFLIYFQGNSAPDKSGLPSDRFSAERTGGSVSTLTIQRTQQEDSAVYLCASSLASTATNEKLFFGSGTQLSVL.

Here the CDR3 DNA reads TGTGCCAGTAGCAATAGCGGGAGGGCCAAAAACATTCAGTACTTC. It codes for CASSNSGRAKNIQYF. J is TRBJ2-4 and V is TRBV19; 10 bases are a match to TRBD2. V dropped 6 bases and J dropped 1; count of bases not matched to a gene: 3. Germline V lookup: CDR1 LNHDA, CDR2 SQIVND (reference sequence). The CDR3 extends over 15 amino acids.

The V call is TRBV6-6, the J call TRBJ2-3; D unresolved. This CDR3 spans 13 amino acids. Germline V lookup: CDR1 MNHNY, CDR2 SVGAGI (reference sequence). Trimming cost V 5 bases and J 1 base, with 7 bases left between them. In DNA, the CDR3 is TGTGCCAGCAGTAAACGGGGCACAGATACGCAGTATTTT. Protein: CASSKRGTDTQYF.

This sequence joins TRBV6-5 and TRBJ1-1; D possibly corresponds to TRBD1 (5 bases). Trimming took off 0 bases at V and 6 bases at J, with 8 bases between the two ends. This CDR3 is 13 amino acids long. CDR1 and CDR2 (germline): MNHEY, SVGAGI. The CDR3 is CASSYSWGAEAFF. CDR3 DNA: TGTGCCAGCAGTTACTCATGGGGGGCTGAAGCTTTCTTT.

The rearrangement links TRBV19 to TRBJ1-1; 8 positions agree with TRBD1. The CDR3 loop spans 17 amino acids. J lost 1 base, V lost 5 bases, and 12 bases had no gene match. Germline CDR1 is LNHDA and CDR2 is SQIVND (reference sequence). The CDR3 protein is CASSLRDRTKKNTEAFF. CDR3 bases: TGTGCCAGTAGTCTTAGGGACAGGACAAAGAAGAACACTGAAGCTTTCTTT.

This clone occurred a few times. This rearrangement joins TRBV7-9 to TRBJ2-5; 8 bases agree with TRBD2. V shed 1 base, J shed 4 bases, and the junction held 11 bases outside the gene matches. From germline, CDR1 is SEHNR and CDR2 FQNEAQ (reference sequence). The CDR3 is made up of 17 amino acids. Written as DNA, the CDR3 is TGTGCCAGCAGCTTAGTCTCCCGGGGAGCGGGAGCAGAGACCCAGTACTTC. It specifies CASSLVSRGAGAETQYF.

This clone was seen once. DNA for the CDR3: TGCGCCAGCAGCCCCGGACATGCGAGGCAAGAGACCCAGTACTTC. It codes for CASSPGHARQETQYF. V is TRBV5-1 and J is TRBJ2-5; tentative D call: TRBD1 (5 bases). The CDR3 totals 15 residues. V was cut by 4 bases and J by 2 bases, with 15 bases left in between. Germline CDR1 and CDR2: SGHRS and YFSETQ.

The V call is TRBV19, the J call TRBJ2-5; the D is unclear. The length of the CDR3 is 14 residues. Germline V gives CDR1 LNHDA, CDR2 SQIVND (reference sequence). The V end was cut by 4 bases, the J end by 0 bases, with 9 bases between. CDR3 nucleotides: TGTGCCAGTAGTACCTCTTCGTACCAAGAGACCCAGTACTTC. Its protein product is CASSTSSYQETQYF.